A selection of T cell receptor beta chains follows, all from one sample in a study of OX40 agonist ivuxolimab in advanced cancers. The table came from immunoSEQ multiplex PCR; TCRdb's copy has only in-frame clones and leaves some out. Of tens of thousands of clones in the sample, roughly four fifths were seen once. The sample here was CD4+ or CD8+ T cells sorted from blood, taken in a trial of the OX40 agonist ivuxolimab. These receptors were taken from an adult with an advanced solid tumor such as melanoma, head and neck, liver or kidney cancer. Both conserved end residues are trimmed from each CDR3.

V	J	CDR3
TRBV11-2	TRBJ2-7	ASRDPRGLGSYEQY
TRBV29-1	TRBJ2-1	SVEEVRGRPLV
TRBV27	TRBJ1-6	ASSLRAFRDRVRSPLH
TRBV9	TRBJ2-3	ASSVETRGEGTQY
TRBV15	TRBJ1-5	ATSRAPVEPQH
TRBV10-3	TRBJ2-3	AIRYTASTDTQY
TRBV18	TRBJ2-1	ASSSTSGRTGNEQF
TRBV2	TRBJ1-4	ASLRDSNEKLF
TRBV28	TRBJ2-6	ASSFFQGQLAGANVLT
TRBV7-3	TRBJ2-7	ASSLSGQDEQY
TRBV5-1	TRBJ2-7	ASSLIGGSSYEQY
TRBV28	TRBJ2-7	ASSPRRNSYEQY
TRBV6-5	TRBJ1-5	ASRPATGSNQPQH
TRBV5-1	TRBJ2-3	ASSLNGRVSADTQY
TRBV6-1	TRBJ2-2	ASSRDRAAGELF
TRBV27	TRBJ1-6	ASSLYRGSSYNSPLH
TRBV7-3	TRBJ2-2	ASSSGNTGELF
TRBV6-6	TRBJ2-7	ASSYSPGQGEVEQY
TRBV2	TRBJ2-3	ASSRTSGNTDTQY
TRBV2	TRBJ2-1	ASSEVRPELHEQF
TRBV28	TRBJ1-5	ASDSWNSNQPQH
TRBV7-9	TRBJ2-2	ASTEEPGELF
TRBV5-4	TRBJ1-6	ASSRRDTNSPLH
TRBV30	TRBJ1-4	AWRDFRGGEKLF
TRBV30	TRBJ1-6	AWNRENSPLH
TRBV6-1	TRBJ2-3	ASTVAGAGYTQY
TRBV28	TRBJ2-7	ASSPGGAPYEQY
TRBV6-1	TRBJ1-5	ASSFGQGGNQPQH
TRBV6-1	TRBJ1-1	ASSEVLGTEAF
TRBV7-3	TRBJ2-3	ASSLGGTSVDTQY
TRBV7-8	TRBJ2-5	ASSLEGTGETQY
TRBV2	TRBJ2-2	ATSLDRNTGELF
TRBV5-4	TRBJ2-7	ASKGAGAYEQY
TRBV11-2	TRBJ1-3	ASSPLKVGNTIY
TRBV7-8	TRBJ2-3	ASSLDSRTDTQY
TRBV30	TRBJ2-1	AWGSGPSSYNEQF
TRBV10-3	TRBJ1-1	AISESREGDTEAF
TRBV18	TRBJ2-3	ASSRDGTDTQY
TRBV11-3	TRBJ1-3	ASSPGQGPGNTIY
TRBV15	TRBJ2-2	ATSRDRTSSRELF
TRBV5-6	TRBJ1-5	ASSPGYSNQPQH
TRBV25-1	TRBJ2-5	ASSERGVKGETQY
TRBV6-5	TRBJ2-5	ASSIQVKETQY
TRBV20-1	TRBJ2-5	SAGTDWTQY
TRBV29-1	TRBJ2-7	SVGQSSYEQY
TRBV29-1	TRBJ1-1	SAEGMNTEAF
TRBV29-1	TRBJ1-1	SVVGQENTEAF
TRBV4-1	TRBJ2-1	ASSHKPKVEKYNEQF
TRBV2	TRBJ1-2	ASKAGVIYGYT
TRBV11-2	TRBJ2-7	ASSLALAGGLEQY